What follows are 15 T cell receptor beta chains derived from one specimen sequenced in a study of cytomegalovirus exposure and HLA in healthy donors. This PCR relied on a set of 60 Vbeta primers and 13 Jbeta primers. This table comes from immunoSEQ multiplex PCR, and its TCRdb copy is limited to in-frame clones, with some not included. The repertoire has 150,000 or so clones, 70% to 85% of them found once; the top ten carry around 2.3%. The sequenced sample was PBMCs. The source of these receptors is a man aged 30 to 39 in good health and CMV-seronegative.

This clone was counted only a few times. The chain links TRBV30 to TRBJ2-2; 7 bases align to TRBD1. Germline-derived CDR1 and CDR2 are GTSNPN and SVGIG (reference sequence). Unmatched junction bases numbered 7, after V lost 7 bases and J lost 2 bases. The CDR3 totals 14 residues. The CDR3 region has the DNA TGTGCCTTAGCCCGGGACAGCAACACCGGGGAGCTGTTTTTT. It encodes CALARDSNTGELFF.

The chain recombines TRBV5-6 with TRBJ1-4; a possible D gene is TRBD1 (5 bases). In germline, CDR1 is SGHDT, CDR2 YYEEEE. The CDR3 extends over 13 amino acids. V shed 6 bases and J shed 8 bases, with 14 bases lying between them. CDR3 nucleotide sequence: TGTGCCAGCAACCGGGGGAGTGGGGAAAAACTGTTTTTT. Translating it yields CASNRGSGEKLFF.

The chain couples TRBV19 to TRBJ2-5, with D tentatively TRBD1 (5 bases). V lost 5 bases to trimming and J lost 0 bases, with 10 bases between them. CDR1 is LNHDA and CDR2 is SQIVND in the germline V gene (reference sequence). This CDR3 contains 14 residues. CDR3 nucleotide sequence: TGTGCCAGTAGTCCTCGACAGCACCAAGAGACCCAGTACTTC. Residues: CASSPRQHQETQYF.

The chain employs TRBV28 and TRBJ2-5; 7 bases fit TRBD1. Trimming removed 2 bases from V and 5 bases from J; junction bases left unmatched: 8. From germline, CDR1 is MDHEN and CDR2 SYDVKM. The CDR3 length is 15 residues. The CDR3 loop reads CASSLIGQAGETQYF. The CDR3 DNA reads as TGTGCCAGCAGTTTAATCGGACAGGCCGGGGAGACCCAGTACTTC.

This clone was seen only a few times. The V call is TRBV5-5, the J call TRBJ2-5; TRBD1 aligns across 9 bases. The germline gives CDR1 SGHKS, CDR2 YYEKEE (reference sequence). This CDR3 is built from 16 residues. Trimming took 0 bases from V and 1 from J; bases not matched to a gene: 4. CDR3 nucleotide sequence: TGTGCCAGCAGCTTGGCCCAGACAGGGGGCCAAGAGACCCAGTACTTC. It codes for CASSLAQTGGQETQYF.

CDR3 sequence reads: CASSPTGTGNEKLFF. The CDR3, as DNA: TGTGCCAGCAGCCCGACCGGGACAGGGAATGAAAAACTGTTTTTT. This sequence joins TRBV7-9 and TRBJ1-4; 9 bases align to TRBD1. The CDR3 is 15 amino acids. J gave up 5 bases and V 5 bases, and 6 bases lay outside the gene matches. Germline CDR1 is SEHNR and CDR2 is FQNEAQ (reference sequence).

V and J are TRBV11-2 and TRBJ2-3, with D maybe TRBD2 (6 bases). Trimming left V 4 bases short and J 1 base short, with 9 bases between. Per germline, CDR1 SGHAT and CDR2 FQNNGV. The CDR3 runs to 14 residues. This CDR3 is CASSYSSGTDTQYF. The CDR3 DNA follows: TGTGCCAGCAGCTATTCTAGCGGCACAGATACGCAGTATTTT.

V is TRBV28 and J is TRBJ2-1, with 8 bases identical to TRBD2. The CDR3 spans 12 residues. Germline loops: CDR1 MDHEN, CDR2 SYDVKM. The J segment lost 5 bases and the V segment lost 10 bases, leaving 4 bases of the junction unmatched. The CDR3, as DNA: TGTGCCATCTCGGGGGGGCACAATGAGCAGTTCTTC. As protein: CAISGGHNEQFF.

The chain has TRBV11-2 and TRBJ1-6; unclear D gene. Per germline, CDR1 SGHAT and CDR2 FQNNGV. V was cut by 3 bases and J by 7 bases, with 10 bases left in between. The CDR3 spans 14 residues. The CDR3 here is CASSFQRGNSPLHF. Here the CDR3 DNA reads TGTGCCAGCAGCTTCCAACGGGGAAATTCACCCCTCCACTTT. Full variable domain (outside the CDR3, taken from reference TRBV11-2 and TRBJ1-6): EAGVAQSPRYKIIEKRQSVAFWCNPISGHATLYWYQQILGQGPKLLIQFQNNGVVDDSQLPKDRFSAERLKGVDSTLKIQPAKLEDSAVYLCASSFQRGNSPLHFGNGTRLTVT.

V is TRBV6-1 and J is TRBJ2-2; 8 bases are shared with TRBD1. Losses at the gene ends were 9 bases for V and 6 bases for J; bases not matched to a gene: 9. The CDR3 length is 14 residues. CDR1 is MNHNS, CDR2 SASEGT, per germline. CDR3 sequence reads: CASPQDRDPGELFF. Written as DNA, the CDR3 is TGTGCCAGTCCCCAGGACAGGGACCCCGGGGAGCTGTTTTTT.

This sequence joins TRBV30 and TRBJ1-2; a possible D gene is TRBD1 (5 bases). The CDR3 has 13 amino acids. Between the trimmed V and J ends, which lost 3 bases and 7 bases, there was a span of 15 bases. Per germline, CDR1 GTSNPN and CDR2 SVGIG (reference sequence). DNA for the CDR3: TGTGCCTGGAGAGCCGCTAGGACATTTGGCTACACCTTC. Protein: CAWRAARTFGYTF.

With regard to this clone: Compared with germline, one end of the junction differs, possibly owing to a read error. The chain employs TRBV2 and TRBJ2-7; D might be TRBD1 (5 bases). CDR1 and CDR2 from the germline V gene are SNHLY and FYNNEI. This CDR3 contains 11 residues. The CDR3 bases are TGTGCCAGCCAGGGCTCCCACGAGCAGTACTTC. Protein sequence: CASQGSHEQYF.

This clone was seen many times. The V and J genes are TRBV19 and TRBJ2-7, with a weak D call TRBD1 (5 bases). This CDR3 has 14 amino acids. Trimming took 4 bases from V and 4 from J, leaving 14 bases between them. Germline V gene lookup returns CDR1 LNHDA and CDR2 SQIVND (reference sequence). CDR3 sequence (DNA): TGTGCCAGTAGTAAAACTTCAGGGAAGTACGAGCAGTACTTC. Residues: CASSKTSGKYEQYF. The variable domain in full, with the rest retrieved from reference TRBV19 and TRBJ2-7, is DGGITQSPKYLFRKEGQNVTLSCEQNLNHDAMYWYRQDPGQGLRLIYYSQIVNDFQKGDIAEGYSVSREKKESFPLTVTSAQKNPTAFYLCASSKTSGKYEQYFGPGTRLTVT.

This sequence joins TRBV19 and TRBJ2-1; the D gene is possibly TRBD1 (5 bases). The V and J ends lost 5 bases and 9 bases respectively, with 11 bases between them. In germline, CDR1 is LNHDA, CDR2 SQIVND (reference sequence). The CDR3 totals 12 residues. Here the CDR3 DNA reads TGTGCCAGTAGTGTAAAGGGGCGTGAGCAGTTCTTC. This gives the protein CASSVKGREQFF.

This clone was seen more than once but under ten times. The CDR3 DNA sequence: TGTGCCAGTATTGGGACAGGGGGCGCCCATGGCTACACCTTC. Encoded protein: CASIGTGGAHGYTF. The chain joins TRBV19 to TRBJ1-2; TRBD1 agrees at 12 bases. The CDR3 runs 14 residues. CDR1 and CDR2 (germline): LNHDA, SQIVND (reference sequence). V shed 7 bases and J 6 bases; nucleotides not matched to a gene: 6. Variable domain in full (rest from reference TRBV19 and TRBJ1-2): DGGITQSPKYLFRKEGQNVTLSCEQNLNHDAMYWYRQDPGQGLRLIYYSQIVNDFQKGDIAEGYSVSREKKESFPLTVTSAQKNPTAFYLCASIGTGGAHGYTFGSGTRLTVV.